This T cell receptor (beta chain) emerged from a study of blood T cell repertoires in COVID-19. Across the whole study: COVID-19 samples collected from the United States, Italy and Spain covered acute and convalescent phases.

Deletions cut 8 bases from V and 2 bases from J, with 18 bases between. The CDR3 has 15 amino acids. From germline, CDR1 is SGHAT and CDR2 FQNNGV. Using immunoSEQ multiplex PCR, the repertoire was profiled, and TCRdb retains in-frame clones only, with some absent. The data contain approximately 300,000 clones, around 90% of them singletons. This chain uses TRBV11-2 with TRBJ1-1, with D tentatively TRBD1 (6 bases). This TCR derives from a woman between 45 and 60 years old who had recovered from COVID-19. Input material: peripheral blood. The CDR3 is CASGLTGLINTEAFF. The CDR3 DNA follows: TGTGCCAGCGGGTTAACAGGGTTAATTAACACTGAAGCTTTCTTT.